This is a list of T cell receptor beta chains from one sample in a study of blood T cell repertoires in COVID-19. Produced via immunoSEQ multiplex PCR; TCRdb's table is partial and in-frame only. The repertoire holds about 68,000 clones, with about nine tenths as singletons. The sample comprised peripheral blood. All receptors come from a man aged 25-40 years with acute or convalescent COVID-19. The conserved cysteine and the conserved F or W are not part of the CDR3 here. A D gene is named only where the DNA matches it firmly. Part of the rows lack a size; the others show once, few, many or a class for expanded clones.

abundance	v_gene	j_gene	d_gene	CDR3aa
.	TRBV30	TRBJ1-3	TRBD1	ASGFRDSRNTIY
.	TRBV4-1	TRBJ2-4	TRBD1	ASSQGGGRTKNIQY
.	TRBV29-1	TRBJ2-1	.	SVGEAEQF
.	TRBV7-3	TRBJ2-1	TRBD2	ASSLSPSGRDEQF
.	TRBV9	TRBJ2-2	.	ASSPGGLNTGELF
.	TRBV3-1/TRBV3-2	TRBJ2-5	.	ASSPRGEAWETQY
.	TRBV19	TRBJ2-7	TRBD2	ASSLLAGAYEQY
.	TRBV28	TRBJ2-7	.	ASTSPHQEQY
.	TRBV18	TRBJ1-4	TRBD1	ASSTGVGEKLF
.	TRBV11-2	TRBJ1-4	.	ASSRGTFSTNEKLF
.	TRBV7-2	TRBJ2-5	TRBD2	ASSSEYWGGQETQY
.	TRBV28	TRBJ2-5	.	ASSGGGDLGETQY
.	TRBV4-1	TRBJ1-6	.	ASSQADSPLH
.	TRBV18	TRBJ1-5	.	ASSKGEQPQH
.	TRBV18	TRBJ2-3	TRBD2	ASSPTSGSTDTQY
.	TRBV7-9	TRBJ2-5	TRBD2	ASSLEGLAGTQY
.	TRBV19	TRBJ2-3	.	ASSMAGYGTDTQY
.	TRBV30	TRBJ2-1	.	AWSVLGGDEQF
.	TRBV19	TRBJ1-5	.	ARNPLVTGSNQPQH
.	TRBV12-3/TRBV12-4	TRBJ2-7	.	ASRLPGSPEQY
.	TRBV12-3/TRBV12-4	TRBJ1-1	.	ASSFRVGTEAF
.	TRBV6-5	TRBJ2-1	.	ASSPGRGSYNEQF
.	TRBV25-1	TRBJ1-1	.	ASSPGHLNTEAF
.	TRBV6-6	TRBJ1-5	.	ASKKDSLSNQPQH
.	TRBV28	TRBJ2-3	.	ASSESLTDTQY
.	TRBV4-1	TRBJ1-6	.	ASSQDKGLIGSPLH
.	TRBV7-9	TRBJ2-5	.	ASSLEAGKETQY
.	TRBV19	TRBJ2-1	TRBD2	ASSIPGLAGYNEQF
.	TRBV5-1	TRBJ2-3	TRBD2	ASSNLAGGLTDTQY
.	TRBV28	TRBJ1-2	.	ASSLASGYT
.	TRBV5-6	TRBJ1-5	TRBD1	ASSSTTGTQPQH
.	TRBV4-1	TRBJ2-2	TRBD2	ASSQLAGDSTGELF
.	TRBV7-3	TRBJ2-1	TRBD1	ASSSRQGPYNEQF
.	TRBV7-9	TRBJ2-7	TRBD1	ASSPPTGGIYEQY
.	TRBV5-1	TRBJ1-1	TRBD1	ASSLQGTNTEAF
.	TRBV10-1	TRBJ2-1	TRBD1	ASSVRTGEVDEQF
once	TRBV6-2/TRBV6-3	TRBJ2-3	.	ASSYRLTDTQY
.	TRBV5-1	TRBJ2-5	.	ASSLNRDFGTQY